This T cell receptor (beta chain) appears in the sequencing data of a study of T cells in Graves' hyperthyroidism and ophthalmopathy. Looking at the study overall: Peripheral blood samples were taken at initial diagnosis, prior to any treatment. General study findings and limits: Prediction of ophthalmopathy progression came a median approximately 6 months pre-onset. Among thyroid clonotypes expanded above 0.001, most also appeared in blood.

Template material for amplifying TCR beta CDR3 regions consisted of RNA transcripts. First-round RT-PCR of the TCR CDR3 relied on the HTBI primer set. Each CDR3 protein gets one entry after TCRdb re-called the multiplex PCR reads with MiXCR. The sample comprises almost 500,000 distinct CDR3 sequences, 20% to 25% of which are singletons, and 49% rests with the top ten. Details on this clonotype: What it recognizes is unknown.

Exclusion criteria comprised uncontrolled infection, other autoimmune disease, pregnancy or lactation. Germline CDR1 reads MGHRA; CDR2 reads YSYEKL. V lost 2 bases and J 2 bases, leaving 18 bases between the germline ends. This CDR3 region has 17 residues. The TCR sequence derives from a woman in her 70s with Graves' ophthalmopathy. The V and J genes are TRBV4-1 and TRBJ1-2, with a possible D match to TRBD1 (5 bases). The specimen was blood. Written as DNA, the CDR3 is TGCGCCAGCAGCCAAAGGAGGTCGGAGGAGGGGAACTATGGCTACACCTTC. This translates into CASSQRRSEEGNYGYTF.